The next 2 T cell receptor beta chains were all read from a single sample in a study of blood T cell repertoires in COVID-19. Data came from immunoSEQ multiplex PCR; TCRdb stores just in-frame clones and leaves some out. The sample consists of about 110,000 clones, about 91% of them appearing once. The specimen was peripheral blood. These receptors all come from a woman in her forties or fifties with active or convalescent COVID-19.

The J gene is TRBJ1-5, the V gene TRBV20-1; D is unclear. This CDR3 is 11 amino acids long. Trimming stripped 5 bases from V and 4 bases from J, with 6 bases between. The germline CDR1 and CDR2 sequences are DFQATT and SNEGSKA (reference sequence). This chain's CDR3 is CSARSNQPQHF. CDR3 DNA: TGCAGTGCTCGGTCAAATCAGCCCCAGCATTTT.

V gene TRBV15 combines with J gene TRBJ2-7; 8 bases are a match to TRBD2. From germline, CDR1 is LNHNV and CDR2 YYDKDF (reference sequence). CDR3 size: 18 residues. V dropped 3 bases and J dropped 3; count of bases not matched to a gene: 16. For the CDR3, the DNA is TGTGCCACCAGCAGCGGATCGGGGGGCTTAGCGGGAAACTACGAGCAGTACTTC. Its protein product is CATSSGSGGLAGNYEQYF. Complete variable domain (other parts from reference TRBV15 and TRBJ2-7): DAMVIQNPRYQVTQFGKPVTLSCSQTLNHNVMYWYQQKSSQAPKLLFHYYDKDFNNEADTPDNFQSRRPNTSFCFLDIRSPGLGDTAMYLCATSSGSGGLAGNYEQYFGPGTRLTVT.